These T cell receptor beta chains were read from a single sample in a study of post-analysis software for immune sequencing data. TCRdb reanalysed the PCR reads using MiXCR and keeps one entry per CDR3 protein. Seen here are fewer than 550,000 distinct CDR3 sequences, approximately 31% observed once, and the top ten hold 4.5% to 7.5%. Sequencing input: blood. The receptors were gathered from a girl under 18 with multiple sclerosis. The CDR3 runs from the conserved cysteine through the conserved F or W.

v_call cdr3_aa
TRBV5-1 CASRPGGSHDTQYF
TRBV6-1 CASSVGTGNSYEQYF
TRBV4-1 CASSQDLTIWGTDTQYF
TRBV24-1 CATSDTGQGRNYGYTF
TRBV4-1 CASSQTKTVHYGYTF
TRBV29-1 CSVEDEFPAPNTEAFF
TRBV5-1 CASSYTTYEQYF
TRBV5-1 CASSFNRELEAFF
TRBV12-3/TRBV12-4 CASSFGTGGFEVQAFF
TRBV7-6 CASSLGASGGADTQYF
TRBV5-1 CASSWGENTEAFF
TRBV29-1 CSVALGLQQFF
TRBV11-2 CASSLTAGTRNTDTQYF
TRBV29-1 CSVGTGGPYNEQFF
TRBV7-9 CASSPYGQLNYEQYF
TRBV5-1 CASSFDGVRYEQYF
TRBV20-1 CSGAGGYNEQFF
TRBV5-1 CASSPGLAGRSSYNEQFF
TRBV6-5 CASSLGDPTDTQYF
TRBV6-5 CASTTRDRAPWEQYF
TRBV6-5 CASPAGDTDTQYF
TRBV29-1 CSVGDREGYGYTF
TRBV9 CASSPQGDNSPLHF
TRBV6-5 CASSPRPGWSLNEQFF
TRBV5-5 CASTPDSINYGYTF
TRBV4-1 CASSHGASHEPQHF
TRBV4-1 CASSLTGTRNQPQHF
TRBV6-2/TRBV6-3 CASSYLSRAETQYF
TRBV20-1 CSAGTSGGEETQYF
TRBV20-1 CSAWSSGASSTDTQYF
TRBV4-2 CASSQVVGASPLHF
TRBV5-5 CASSQITGTSCNEQFF
TRBV2 CVSSAQRTYEQYF
TRBV11-2 CASSLSDRAGYTF
TRBV12-3/TRBV12-4 CASSLGVSWDSKETQYF
TRBV3-1 CASSQDRNQPQHF
TRBV5-1 CASSQALAGGAGSYNEQFF
TRBV28 CASTSTGFSPYGYTF
TRBV3-1 CASTRQGADYGYTF
TRBV20-1 CSAGEPSGWQETQYF
TRBV3-1 CASSPGGGPQGETQYF
TRBV9 CASSVVGNYGYTF
TRBV9 CASSVLENEQFF
TRBV4-1 CTSSRPGQGPEQFF
TRBV5-1 CASSPGGIPGTSGGFEQFF
TRBV3-1 CASSQTRLAGQETQYF
TRBV12-3/TRBV12-4 CASRGSGGSRTQYF
TRBV18 CASSLSPDFTDTQYF
TRBV5-1 CASSWTGGLGSSSNEKLFF
TRBV6-5 CASSYIGGNGAEAFF
TRBV29-1 CSFRTGDYGYTF
TRBV7-6 CASSLAGLVSETQYF
TRBV10-3 CAISAGTGNQPQHF
TRBV9 CASSEGLTRGYTF
TRBV6-1 CASSPTYTEAFF
TRBV6-4 CASSAPGLPRDEQYF
TRBV5-6 CASSFFAPPGQGTYEQYF
TRBV25-1 CASTPTGSYNIQYF
TRBV28 CASIQGYSNQPQHF
TRBV4-1 CASSQGLISTDTQYF